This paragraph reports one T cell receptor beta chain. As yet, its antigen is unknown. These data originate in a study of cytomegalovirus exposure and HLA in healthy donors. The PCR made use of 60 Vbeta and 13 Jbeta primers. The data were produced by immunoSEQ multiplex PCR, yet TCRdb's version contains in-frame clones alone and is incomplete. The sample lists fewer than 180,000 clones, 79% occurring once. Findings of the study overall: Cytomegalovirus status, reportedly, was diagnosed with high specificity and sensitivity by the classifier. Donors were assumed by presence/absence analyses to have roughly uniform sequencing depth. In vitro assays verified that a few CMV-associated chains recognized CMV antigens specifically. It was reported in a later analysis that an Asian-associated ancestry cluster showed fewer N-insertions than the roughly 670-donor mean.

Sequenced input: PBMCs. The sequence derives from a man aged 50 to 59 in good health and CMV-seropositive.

CDR3 bases: TGTGCCAGCAGTGGACTAGCGGGAGGTGACACCGGGGAGCTGTTTTTT. It yields the protein CASSGLAGGDTGELFF. This sequence joins TRBV11-3 and TRBJ2-2; 14 bases fit TRBD2. Germline CDR1 is SGHNT and CDR2 is YENEEA. This CDR3 is built from 16 residues. The junction had 3 bases not matched to a gene; V was cut back by 6 bases and J by 3 bases.